This T cell receptor beta chain was identified in a study of spatial heterogeneity in lung cancer. About the study: There was a strong correlation between the counts of TCR transcripts measured in tumor regions and a T cell transcriptional module score that was calculated from matched bulk RNA-seq.

Germline CDR1 and CDR2: GTSNPN and SVGIG (reference sequence). V was clipped by 8 bases and J by 7 bases, with 18 bases between them. This CDR3 region has 14 residues. Study findings and constraints: Higher tumor mutation counts went along with higher counts of expanded intratumoral alpha and beta TCRs.

Time point noted: sample taken at primary tumor resection. The study sequenced unsorted whole RNA from tumor, nontumor lung or frozen PBMC. This clonotype was picked up a small number of times. Its specificity is unknown. The library was built for alpha chains, so this beta chain is an off-target read and its size means little. TCRdb independently ran MiXCR on the 5' RACE reads; one entry per CDR3 protein. Among roughly 17,000 distinct CDR3 sequences listed, roughly 10% were seen once. The source was lung tumor tissue, collected at surgery. This sequence originates from a female donor with early-stage non-small cell lung cancer. The chain recombines TRBV30 with TRBJ1-6; possible D gene TRBD1, 5 bases. CDR3 residues: CAGKSGPENSPLHF. CDR3 bases: TGTGCCGGAAAGTCGGGGCCAGAAAATTCACCCCTCCACTTT.